This T cell receptor (beta chain) was captured by sequencing in a study of shared clonotypes between healthy human individuals. Using immunoSEQ multiplex PCR, the repertoire was profiled, and TCRdb retains in-frame clones only, with some absent. This table holds roughly 2.5 million clones, around 94% found once. Germline V gene data show CDR1 as LNHNV and CDR2 as YYDKDF (reference sequence). Trimming pared 0 bases from V and 4 bases from J, leaving 12 bases between. The CDR3 covers 15 residues. The clonotype comes from a man in his late teens or twenties in good health. The source material was naive CD4+ T cells sorted from blood. Subset given: CD45RA+ positively selected. The V gene is TRBV15, the J gene TRBJ2-5; D could derive from TRBD1 or TRBD2 (5 bases each). CDR3 residues: CATSREGVGLETQYF. CDR3 sequence (DNA): TGTGCCACCAGCAGAGAGGGGGTAGGATTAGAGACCCAGTACTTC.